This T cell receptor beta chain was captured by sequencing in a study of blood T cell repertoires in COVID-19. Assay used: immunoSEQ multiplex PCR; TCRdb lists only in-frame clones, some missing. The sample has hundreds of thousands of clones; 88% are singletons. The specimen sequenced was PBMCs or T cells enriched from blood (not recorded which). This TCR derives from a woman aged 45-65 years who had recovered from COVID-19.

The CDR3 nucleotides are TGTGCCTGGAGTTTTCAGGCGAACACTGAAGCTTTCTTT. Translating gives CAWSFQANTEAFF. The chain uses TRBV30 and TRBJ1-1; D gene unclear. The V end was cut by 2 bases, the J end by 1 base, with 8 bases between. This CDR3 has 13 residues. CDR1 and CDR2 (germline): GTSNPN, SVGIG (reference sequence).